The following is a T cell receptor (beta chain) sequence with its context. Trimming left V 0 bases short and J 5 bases short, with 14 bases between. CDR3 length equals 15 residues. In germline, CDR1 is SGHRS, CDR2 YFSETQ. The data were obtained in a study of shared clonotypes between healthy human individuals. Clones were sequenced by immunoSEQ multiplex PCR, and TCRdb holds only the in-frame ones, with some missing. The sample has some 1,100,000 clones, around 78% seen once. The V and J genes are TRBV5-1 and TRBJ1-2, with D possibly TRBD1 on 6 matching bases. Sequencing was done on a sample of memory CD4+ T cells from PBMCs. Subset noted: CD45RA-negative fraction. The TCR comes from a man between 18 and 35 years old in good health. Some clones in this sample may be carry-over from other donors' samples. The CDR3 reads CASSLAPTGEYGYTF. The CDR3 coding sequence is TGCGCCAGCAGCTTGGCCCCGACAGGTGAATATGGCTACACCTTC.